This TCR beta chain was captured in a study of beta chain features in type 1 diabetes (dated by TCRdb to about 2018). For the study in its entirety: Mean age, gender distribution, total cell number and subset yield were not different between patients and healthy donors. Across all samples, approximately 98,000,000 sorted cells were examined, and cell number per subset correlated strongly with RNA yield. Naive and central memory subsets were obtained from all 30 or so donors, but regulatory and stem cell-like memory subsets were isolated from only 8 patients and roughly eight healthy donors. The study compared TCRB repertoires of sorted circulating CD4+ T cell subsets between recently diagnosed type 1 diabetes patients and matched healthy donors.

Concerning this clone itself: Its antigen is currently not known. Base qualities are not provided; no much larger clone lies one nucleotide away.

The research as a whole found: A moderate but significant shortening of TCRB CDR3 length was observed in type 1 diabetes patients in all four CD4+ subsets. HLA sub-analyses involved small numbers of individuals, so any influence of HLA type on TCRB rearrangement remained unresolved. Because cDNA was sequenced instead of genomic DNA, highly expressing activated cells could be over-represented, though the groups showed no difference in activation or CD3 levels. Patients with type 1 diabetes made fewer insertions and deleted more nucleotides at VDJ recombination sites, implying thymic rearrangement abnormalities. PCR might favor shorter templates, but patient and control samples were amplified and corrected together, so any skew would affect both groups equally. The naive, central memory and regulatory TCRB repertoires appeared to resemble one another more closely among patients than among healthy donors.

The CDR3 holds 13 amino acids from the cysteine to the phenylalanine. CDR3 DNA is the only sequence kept; it has 39 bases, read in frame from the first base. Cut back by 5 bases and 12 bases, the V and J ends lie 17 bases apart. CDR1 SEHNR and CDR2 FQNEAQ are derived from the germline V gene (reference sequence). The High Capacity cDNA Reverse Transcription Kit was used to reverse transcribe all of the isolated RNA, meaning that expressed TCRB transcripts were what got sequenced. Deep immunoSEQ sequencing was applied to naive, central memory and regulatory T cell samples, giving an average of roughly 3.5 million total reads per sample. Sorted cells were lysed in RLT buffer, and RNA was extracted using DNase-treated RNeasy Micro or Mini kits according to cell number. To prevent cross-contamination, each cell subset was processed individually, whereas patient and healthy donor samples were processed jointly. TCRB sequences were amplified from cDNA with the immunoSEQ multiplex PCR, producing 87-bp fragments spanning the CDR3 region. Sequencing of the amplicons was performed on the Illumina HiSeq platform. The published analysis was carried out like this. PCR bias was corrected computationally using synthetic template baselines, and reads within Hamming distance 2 were collapsed, with unmergeable singletons discarded. Reads were aligned against IMGT so that V, D and J genes, CDR3 length and insertions or deletions at six rearrangement sites could be assigned. Within each subset, clonotype counts were normalized to sorted cell number, and only after that were true diversity and Gini coefficients computed with the tcR R package. The overlap coefficient, calculated on TCRB nucleotide sequences, was used to measure repertoire sharing. As a proxy for the pre-selection repertoire, out-of-frame TCRB sequences from naive cells were analyzed. What TCRdb holds here is the immuneACCESS table cut down to in-frame rearrangements. Part of the clones is not present; checked against another copy, under half of the missing clones reflect an unresolved V gene, and the others are unexplained. For V, J and clone size, that table is used; D and trimming come from the DNA. Present in this sample are 330,000 or so clones, 20% of which were seen just once. The ten most abundant clones make up 0.035% to 0.05% of the sample.

A single peripheral blood draw of around 0.11 L on average was collected from each donor into heparinised tubes. A BD FACSAria II was used to sort naive, central memory, regulatory and stem cell-like memory CD4+ T cells with a panel that included CD45RO, CCR7, CD25, CD127, CD95 and CD27. Every sorted population had a purity above 98%. PBMCs were separated immediately by Lymphoprep density gradient centrifugation and were stained directly, without being cultured. So that batch effects would be minimized, each experiment stained and sorted samples in pairs, pairing one healthy donor with one patient.

The chain links TRBV7-9 with TRBJ2-1; 6 matching bases give a weak D call of TRBD2. The sequencing input was naive CD4+ T cells from blood. The cell subset or site label, read with the paper, signifies: true naive CD4+ T cells. The sequence derives from a woman aged 18-35 years in good health. The nucleotide sequence is TGTGCCAGCAGCATTACAGGACGGGAGACGCAGTTCTTC. It encodes CASSITGRETQFF.